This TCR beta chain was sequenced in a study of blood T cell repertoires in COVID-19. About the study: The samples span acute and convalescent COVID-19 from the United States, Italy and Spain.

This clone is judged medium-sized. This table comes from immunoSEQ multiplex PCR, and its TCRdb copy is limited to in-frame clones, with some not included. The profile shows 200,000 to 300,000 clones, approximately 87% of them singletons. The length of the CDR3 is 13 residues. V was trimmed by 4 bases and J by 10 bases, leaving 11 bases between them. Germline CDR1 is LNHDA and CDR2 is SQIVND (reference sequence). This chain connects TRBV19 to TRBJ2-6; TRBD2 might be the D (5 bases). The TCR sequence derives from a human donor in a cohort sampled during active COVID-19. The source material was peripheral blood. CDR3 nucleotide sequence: TGTGCCAGTAGTACCGGGGTCCAGAACGTCCTGACTTTC. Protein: CASSTGVQNVLTF.